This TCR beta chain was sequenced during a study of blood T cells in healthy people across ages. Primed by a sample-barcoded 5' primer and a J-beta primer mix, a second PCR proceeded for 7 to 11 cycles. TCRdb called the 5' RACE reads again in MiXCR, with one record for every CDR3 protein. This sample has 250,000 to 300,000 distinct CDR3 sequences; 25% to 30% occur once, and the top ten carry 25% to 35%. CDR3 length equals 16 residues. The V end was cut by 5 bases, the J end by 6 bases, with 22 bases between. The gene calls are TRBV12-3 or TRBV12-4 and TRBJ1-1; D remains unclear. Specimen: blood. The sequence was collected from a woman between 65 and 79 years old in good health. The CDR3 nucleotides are TGTGCCAGCAGTCCCCTGGGAGGTATAATAGAGGCTGAAGCTTTCTTT. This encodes CASSPLGGIIEAEAFF.